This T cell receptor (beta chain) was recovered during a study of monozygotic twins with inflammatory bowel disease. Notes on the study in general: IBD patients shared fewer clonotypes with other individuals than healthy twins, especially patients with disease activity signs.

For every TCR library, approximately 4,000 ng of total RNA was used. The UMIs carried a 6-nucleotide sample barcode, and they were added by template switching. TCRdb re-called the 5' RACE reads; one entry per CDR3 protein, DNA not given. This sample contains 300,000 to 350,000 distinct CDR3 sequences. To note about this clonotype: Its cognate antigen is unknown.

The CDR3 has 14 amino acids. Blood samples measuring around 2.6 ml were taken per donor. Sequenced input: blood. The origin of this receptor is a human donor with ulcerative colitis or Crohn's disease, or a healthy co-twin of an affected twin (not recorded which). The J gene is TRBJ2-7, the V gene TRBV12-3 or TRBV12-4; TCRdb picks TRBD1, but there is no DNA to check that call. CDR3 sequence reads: CASSTGTGGREQYF.